What follows describes a single T cell receptor beta chain. What it recognizes is unknown. Sequencing was performed with immunoSEQ multiplex PCR; in TCRdb, only in-frame clones are kept and a portion is missing. The repertoire consists of roughly 54,000 clones, with around 60% occurring once and the leading ten covering about 27%. This record belongs to a study of cytotoxic CD8 clonotypes in ibrutinib-treated CLL. As for the study in general: Of the patients, 11 were relapsed/refractory, over 14 treatment-naive and about 17 IGHV unmutated. General study findings and limits: Public clonotypes, found uncommonly, either contracted or stayed stable on treatment. Clonality climbed at ibrutinib response, then dropped toward baseline at progression.

Trimming stripped 3 bases from V and 4 bases from J, with 9 bases between. The CDR3 length is 13 residues. Germline V gene sequence: CDR1 KGHSH, CDR2 LQKENI. This sequence joins TRBV18 and TRBJ1-1; D gene ambiguous. This clonotype originated in a human donor with chronic lymphocytic leukemia. The starting material was PBMCs, obtained after 24 months of ibrutinib treatment. The CDR3 reads CASSPGVVTEAFF. Here the CDR3 DNA reads TGTGCCAGCTCACCTGGGGTGGTCACTGAAGCTTTCTTT.